This entry is about one T cell receptor beta chain. This sample is drawn from a study of Tregs in tolerant kidney transplant recipients. Assay used: immunoSEQ multiplex PCR; TCRdb lists only in-frame clones, some missing. Here the sample spans nearly 95,000 clones, roughly 93% being singletons. The germline V gene encodes CDR1 SGHNT and CDR2 YYREEE (reference sequence). This CDR3 has 17 residues. V trimming: 4 bases; J trimming: 1 base; junction bases outside the gene matches: 10. The origin of this receptor is a human donor who received a combined kidney and bone marrow transplant. The chain combines TRBV5-4 with TRBJ2-7; TRBD2 aligns across 11 bases. The material sequenced was CD4+ T cells from blood, taken before the transplant. Here the CDR3 reads CASSVWGLADRSYEQYF. CDR3 coding DNA: TGTGCCAGCAGCGTGTGGGGACTAGCGGACCGGTCCTACGAGCAGTACTTC. The complete variable domain, with remaining parts taken from reference TRBV5-4 and TRBJ2-7, reads ETGVTQSPTHLIKTRGQQVTLRCSSQSGHNTVSWYQQALGQGPQFIFQYYREEENGRGNFPPRFSGLQFPNYSSELNVNALELDDSALYLCASSVWGLADRSYEQYFGPGTRLTVT.